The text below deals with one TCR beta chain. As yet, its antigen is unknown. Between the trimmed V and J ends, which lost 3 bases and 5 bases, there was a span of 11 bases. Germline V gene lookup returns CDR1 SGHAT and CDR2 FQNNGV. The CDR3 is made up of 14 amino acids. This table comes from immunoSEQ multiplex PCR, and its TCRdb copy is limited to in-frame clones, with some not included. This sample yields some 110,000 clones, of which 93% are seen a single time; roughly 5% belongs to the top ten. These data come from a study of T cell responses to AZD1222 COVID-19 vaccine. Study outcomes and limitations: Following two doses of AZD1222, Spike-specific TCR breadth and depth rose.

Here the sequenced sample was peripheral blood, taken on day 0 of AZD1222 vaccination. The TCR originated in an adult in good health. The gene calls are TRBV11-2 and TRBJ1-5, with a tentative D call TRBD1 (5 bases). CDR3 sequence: CASSLGWGDQPQHF. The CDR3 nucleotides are TGTGCCAGCAGCTTGGGTTGGGGGGATCAGCCCCAGCATTTT. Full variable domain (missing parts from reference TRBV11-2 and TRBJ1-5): EAGVAQSPRYKIIEKRQSVAFWCNPISGHATLYWYQQILGQGPKLLIQFQNNGVVDDSQLPKDRFSAERLKGVDSTLKIQPAKLEDSAVYLCASSLGWGDQPQHFGDGTRLSIL.